The present T cell receptor beta chain was sequenced within a study of blood T cell repertoires in COVID-19. The CDR3 extends over 14 amino acids. In germline, CDR1 is MNHEY, CDR2 SVGAGI. V was pared by 8 bases and J by 5 bases, with 6 bases of the junction left unmatched. Authors' analysis steps: The authors estimated nucleated cell counts from reference gene primer amplification. Profiling relied on immunoSEQ multiplex PCR, and the TCRdb table lists in-frame clones only, not all of them. V, J and clone size reflect that table, while D and trimming were determined from the DNA. The sample lists tens of thousands of clones, 80% to 90% occurring once.

Sequencing was performed on peripheral blood. This sequence originates from a man in his fifties or sixties with active or convalescent COVID-19. The V and J genes are TRBV6-5 and TRBJ2-2, with 9 bases fitting TRBD1. CDR3 protein: CASGGQGSTGELFF. DNA for the CDR3: TGTGCCAGCGGGGGACAGGGTTCGACCGGGGAGCTGTTTTTT.